A selection of T cell receptor beta chains follows, all from one sample in a study of T cell responses to AZD1222 COVID-19 vaccine. The data were produced by immunoSEQ multiplex PCR, yet TCRdb's version contains in-frame clones alone and is incomplete. In the table there are approximately 150,000 clones, about 93% of which are singletons. The sample here was peripheral blood, taken on day 0 of AZD1222 vaccination. These receptors were taken from an adult in good health. The CDR3 runs from the conserved cysteine through the conserved F or W. D genes are given only for firm matches. Clone size is not always given. Where it is, it says once, few, many or a class for expanded clones.

.	TRBV25-1	.	TRBJ2-7	TGTGCCAGCAGTGCCCTTGGCCCTTACGAGCAGTACTTC	CASSALGPYEQYF
.	TRBV4-2	.	TRBJ2-6	TGTGCCAGCAGCCAAGGACGCTCGCCTGGGGCCAACGTCCTGACTTTC	CASSQGRSPGANVLTF
once	TRBV4-1	TRBD2	TRBJ2-7	TGCGCCAGCTCTAAAGGGCTAGCGGGGATCGGGGGCTCCTACGAGCAGTACTTC	CASSKGLAGIGGSYEQYF
.	TRBV30	TRBD1	TRBJ2-2	TGTGCCTGGACGTCGGGACAGGCGAACGGGGAGCTGTTTTTT	CAWTSGQANGELFF
.	TRBV29-1	.	TRBJ1-4	TGCAGCGTATTAGACGCAACTAATGAAAAACTGTTTTTT	CSVLDATNEKLFF
.	TRBV30	.	TRBJ2-1	TGTGCCTGGAGTGCCCTCCTCGGGGTAGCGAACAATGAGCAGTTCTTC	CAWSALLGVANNEQFF
.	TRBV4-1	TRBD1	TRBJ1-5	TGCGCCAGCAGCCAGGACAGGGGGAGCAATCAGCCCCAGCATTTT	CASSQDRGSNQPQHF
.	TRBV6-6	TRBD2	TRBJ2-3	TGTGCCAGTAGACTAGCTAAGAGCACAGATACGCAGTATTTT	CASRLAKSTDTQYF
.	TRBV5-6	.	TRBJ2-3	TGTGCCAGCAGCTCCCACACAGATACGCAGTATTTT	CASSSHTDTQYF
.	TRBV7-2	.	TRBJ2-5	TGTGCCAGCAGCTTAAACGGGGGCTGGGGAGAGACCCAGTACTTC	CASSLNGGWGETQYF
.	TRBV2	.	TRBJ1-2	TGTGCCAGCAGTTTCGAGGGCGTTGGCTACACCTTC	CASSFEGVGYTF
.	TRBV5-4	.	TRBJ2-1	TGTGCCAGCAGATATACAGGGCCCTCCTACAATGAGCAGTTCTTC	CASRYTGPSYNEQFF
.	TRBV6-5	.	TRBJ1-2	TGTGCCAGCAGTCAACGACCTTCCCATGGCTACACCTTC	CASSQRPSHGYTF
.	TRBV11-2	.	TRBJ2-7	TGTGCCAGCTCCCACATTGCTACGGGTTCCTACGAGCAGTACTTC	CASSHIATGSYEQYF
.	TRBV27	TRBD2	TRBJ2-7	TGTGCCAGCAGTTTTCTAGCGGGAGGGTTAGGCGAGCAGTACTTC	CASSFLAGGLGEQYF
.	TRBV6-2/TRBV6-3	.	TRBJ2-7	TGTGCCAGCAGTTCGGCCATGTTAGTCTCCTACGAGCAGTACTTC	CASSSAMLVSYEQYF
.	TRBV2	.	TRBJ2-2	TGTGCCAGCAGTGGACAGGGAGGCACCGGGGAGCTGTTTTTT	CASSGQGGTGELFF
.	TRBV5-1	TRBD2	TRBJ2-7	TGCGCCAGCAGCCCGGGACTAGCGGGGGGCCGAGATTTCGAGCAGTACTTC	CASSPGLAGGRDFEQYF
.	TRBV7-8	.	TRBJ2-2	TGTGCCAGCTCGCCTCCCCAGCAACGAGCGACCGGGGAGCTGTTTTTT	CASSPPQQRATGELFF
.	TRBV5-4	TRBD1	TRBJ2-3	TGTGCCAGCAGCGGCCGGGACAGAGGCACAGATACGCAGTATTTT	CASSGRDRGTDTQYF
.	TRBV6-2/TRBV6-3	.	TRBJ2-5	TGTGCCAGCAGTTACGGGACACTGGAGACCCAGTACTTC	CASSYGTLETQYF
.	TRBV7-2	TRBD2	TRBJ2-7	TGTGCCAGCAGCCCCACTAGCGGTCTCCCCTACGAGCAGTACTTC	CASSPTSGLPYEQYF
.	TRBV28	.	TRBJ1-4	TGTGCCAGCAGTCCCGTATTGGTATTCGAAAAACTGTTTTTT	CASSPVLVFEKLFF
few	TRBV9	.	TRBJ2-3	TGTGCCAGCAACCCCCAGGGTTGGGCAGATACGCAGTATTTT	CASNPQGWADTQYF
.	TRBV5-1	TRBD2	TRBJ2-7	TGCGCCAGCAGCTTGGGTGGGACTAGTGGCTACGAGCAGTACTTC	CASSLGGTSGYEQYF
.	TRBV5-1	.	TRBJ2-5	TGCGCCAGCAGCTTGGACGGGCAGGAGGGGAAGACCCAGTACTTC	CASSLDGQEGKTQYF
once	TRBV9	TRBD1	TRBJ1-2	TGTGCCAGCAGCGACACCGGGACAGGGGGAATATATGGCTACACCTTC	CASSDTGTGGIYGYTF
.	TRBV10-3	TRBD2	TRBJ2-1	TGTGCCACCGGGACTAGCGGGTACAATGAGCAGTTCTTC	CATGTSGYNEQFF
once	TRBV7-9	.	TRBJ2-5	TGTGCCAGCAGCTTGGCGAGGGAAAAGTGGGAGACCCAGTACTTC	CASSLAREKWETQYF
.	TRBV6-6	TRBD1	TRBJ1-2	TGTGCCAGCAGTCGCCCCGGGACAGGGGGCTTTAGCTATGGCTACACCTTC	CASSRPGTGGFSYGYTF
.	TRBV7-9	.	TRBJ1-5	TGTGCCAGCAGCCGAGGGGGGGCGGCCAGCAATCAGCCCCAGCATTTT	CASSRGGAASNQPQHF
.	TRBV4-1	TRBD2	TRBJ2-4	TGCGCCAGCAGCCTAGGGAGGGATGGGGCCAAAAACATTCAGTACTTC	CASSLGRDGAKNIQYF
.	TRBV13	TRBD2	TRBJ2-2	TGTGCCAGCAGCTTCCTCGGGCGGGAGGGCCGCACCGGGGAGCTGTTTTTT	CASSFLGREGRTGELFF
.	TRBV6-2/TRBV6-3	TRBD2	TRBJ2-5	TGTGCCAGCAGTACGGGGGGGGCAGAGACCCAGTACTTC	CASSTGGAETQYF
once	TRBV13	.	TRBJ2-1	TGTGCCAGCAGCTTACACCTCGGCTACAATGAGCAGTTCTTC	CASSLHLGYNEQFF
once	TRBV20-1	.	TRBJ2-5	TGCAGTGCTAGTAGTGAGGGTGGAGAGACCCAGTACTTC	CSASSEGGETQYF
few	TRBV6-1	.	TRBJ2-1	TGTGCCAGCAGTGATTTTAGGGGCAGCTCCTACAATGAGCAGTTCTTC	CASSDFRGSSYNEQFF
.	TRBV19	TRBD2	TRBJ2-7	TGTGCCAGTAGTATTAGTAGCGGGGGGATTCCGGTCGAGCAGTACTTC	CASSISSGGIPVEQYF
.	TRBV9	TRBD1	TRBJ1-4	TGTGCCAGCAGCCCAGAGGGGGCAACAGGGGAAAAACTGTTTTTT	CASSPEGATGEKLFF
.	TRBV6-5	TRBD1	TRBJ1-2	TGTGCCAGCAGTTACGTTAATCGGGACAGGGTCTATGGCTACACCTTC	CASSYVNRDRVYGYTF
.	TRBV6-2/TRBV6-3	TRBD1	TRBJ2-1	TGTGCCAGCAGTTACTCGATGCGGGACAGGTCTACCAATGAGCAGTTCTTC	CASSYSMRDRSTNEQFF
once	TRBV3-1/TRBV3-2	.	TRBJ2-3	TGTGCCAGCAGCCAAGGCAGAGGGGGGGAAACAGATACGCAGTATTTT	CASSQGRGGETDTQYF
.	TRBV27	.	TRBJ1-2	TGTGCCAGCAGTGGGCCTTATGGCTACACCTTC	CASSGPYGYTF
.	TRBV25-1	.	TRBJ1-4	TGTGCCAGCAGTCCCTACGGGAGACATAATGAAAAACTGTTTTTT	CASSPYGRHNEKLFF
.	TRBV5-1	TRBD1	TRBJ1-1	TGCGCCAGCAGCTGGGGACAGATGAACACTGAAGCTTTCTTT	CASSWGQMNTEAFF
.	TRBV7-8	.	TRBJ2-5	TGTGCCAGCGGACACCAAGAGACCCAGTACTTC	CASGHQETQYF
.	TRBV7-2	TRBD1	TRBJ2-7	TGTGCCAGCAGCCGCGGGACAGGTGTTTACGAGCAGTACTTC	CASSRGTGVYEQYF
.	TRBV2	.	TRBJ2-7	TGTGCCAGCACCATCAGCTCCTACGAGCAGTACTTC	CASTISSYEQYF
.	TRBV19	TRBD2	TRBJ2-1	TGTGCCAGTAGTCTCCATAGCGGGGGGGCAAGTGAGCAGTTCTTC	CASSLHSGGASEQFF
.	TRBV5-1	TRBD2	TRBJ2-1	TGCGCCAGCAGCTTGGCCGGACCCTCAGGTAGCGGGGTTTCGAATGAGCAGTTCTTC	CASSLAGPSGSGVSNEQFF
.	TRBV5-4	.	TRBJ1-2	TGTGCCAGCAGCTTGGCAGGGATTGGCTACACCTTC	CASSLAGIGYTF
.	TRBV9	.	TRBJ1-2	TGTGCCAGCAGCGGTCGGGGCTACACCTTC	CASSGRGYTF
.	TRBV4-1	.	TRBJ2-3	TGCGCCAGCAGCCAAGGGCAGACTAGCACAGATACGCAGTATTTT	CASSQGQTSTDTQYF
.	TRBV5-1	.	TRBJ2-2	TGCGCCAGCAGTGGAGGTTCCATCACCGGGGAGCTGTTTTTT	CASSGGSITGELFF
.	TRBV3-1/TRBV3-2	.	TRBJ2-5	TGTGCCAGCAGCCAAGACACCGCCCAAGAGACCCAGTACTTC	CASSQDTAQETQYF